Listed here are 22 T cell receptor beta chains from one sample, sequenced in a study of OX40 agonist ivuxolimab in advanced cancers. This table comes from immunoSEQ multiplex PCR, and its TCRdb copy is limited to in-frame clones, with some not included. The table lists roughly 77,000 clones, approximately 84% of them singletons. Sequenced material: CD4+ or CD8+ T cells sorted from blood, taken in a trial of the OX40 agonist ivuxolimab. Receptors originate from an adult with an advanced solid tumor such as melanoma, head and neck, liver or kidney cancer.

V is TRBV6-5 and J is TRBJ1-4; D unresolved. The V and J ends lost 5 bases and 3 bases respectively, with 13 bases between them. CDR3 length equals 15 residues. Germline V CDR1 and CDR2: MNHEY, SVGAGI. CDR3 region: CASSTRRTANEKLFF. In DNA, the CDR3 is TGTGCCAGCAGTACCCGACGGACGGCTAATGAAAAACTGTTTTTT.

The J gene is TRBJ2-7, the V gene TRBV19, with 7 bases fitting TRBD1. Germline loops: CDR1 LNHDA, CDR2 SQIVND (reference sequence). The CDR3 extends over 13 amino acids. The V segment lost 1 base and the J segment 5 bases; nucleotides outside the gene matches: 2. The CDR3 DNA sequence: TGTGCCAGTAGTATAGGGGACAGAAACGAGCAGTACTTC. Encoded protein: CASSIGDRNEQYF.

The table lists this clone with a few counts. The CDR3 spells CASSLKGLNTEAFF. CDR3 bases: TGCGCCAGCAGCTTGAAGGGTTTGAACACTGAAGCTTTCTTT. The chain employs TRBV5-1 and TRBJ1-1; no definite D call. Germline values: CDR1 SGHRS, CDR2 YFSETQ. The CDR3 length is 14 residues. Trimming left V 1 base short and J 0 bases short, with 7 bases between.

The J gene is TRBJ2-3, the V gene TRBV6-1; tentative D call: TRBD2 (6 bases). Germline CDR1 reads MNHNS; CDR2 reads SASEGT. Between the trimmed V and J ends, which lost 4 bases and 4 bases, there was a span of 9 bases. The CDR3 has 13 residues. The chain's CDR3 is CASSAREPDTQYF. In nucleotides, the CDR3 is TGTGCCAGCAGTGCACGGGAGCCAGATACGCAGTATTTT.

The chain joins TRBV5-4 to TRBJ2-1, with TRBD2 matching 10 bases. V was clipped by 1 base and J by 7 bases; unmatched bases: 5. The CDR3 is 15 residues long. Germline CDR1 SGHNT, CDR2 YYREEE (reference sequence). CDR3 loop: CASSLQQAGGNEQFF. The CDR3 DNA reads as TGTGCCAGCAGCTTGCAGCAAGCGGGGGGGAATGAGCAGTTCTTC.

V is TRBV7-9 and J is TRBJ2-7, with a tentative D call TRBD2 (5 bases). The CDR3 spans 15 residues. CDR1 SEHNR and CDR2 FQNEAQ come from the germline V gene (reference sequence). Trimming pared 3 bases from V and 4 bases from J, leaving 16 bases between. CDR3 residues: CASSLGVGGLYEQYF. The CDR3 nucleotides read TGTGCCAGCAGCTTGGGAGTTGGCGGCTTATACGAGCAGTACTTC.

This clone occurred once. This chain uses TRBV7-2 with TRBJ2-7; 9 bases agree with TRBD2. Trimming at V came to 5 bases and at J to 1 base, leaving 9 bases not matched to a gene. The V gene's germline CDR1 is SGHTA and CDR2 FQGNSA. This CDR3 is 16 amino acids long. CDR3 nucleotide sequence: TGTGCCAGCAGCGTACGCGGGGGGGCGCAATCCTACGAGCAGTACTTC. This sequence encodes CASSVRGGAQSYEQYF.

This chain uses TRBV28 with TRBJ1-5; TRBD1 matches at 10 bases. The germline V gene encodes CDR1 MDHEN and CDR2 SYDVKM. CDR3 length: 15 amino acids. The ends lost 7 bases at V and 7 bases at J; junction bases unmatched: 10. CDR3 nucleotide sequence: TGTGCCAGCACCACCGACAGGGGGCGTAGCCAGCCCCAGCATTTT. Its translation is CASTTDRGRSQPQHF.

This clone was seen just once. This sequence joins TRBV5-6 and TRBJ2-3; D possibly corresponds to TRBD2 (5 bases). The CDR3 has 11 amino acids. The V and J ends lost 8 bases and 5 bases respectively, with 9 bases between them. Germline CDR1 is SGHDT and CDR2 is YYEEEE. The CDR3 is CASRRGDTQYF. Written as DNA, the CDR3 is TGTGCCAGTCGACGGGGAGATACGCAGTATTTT.

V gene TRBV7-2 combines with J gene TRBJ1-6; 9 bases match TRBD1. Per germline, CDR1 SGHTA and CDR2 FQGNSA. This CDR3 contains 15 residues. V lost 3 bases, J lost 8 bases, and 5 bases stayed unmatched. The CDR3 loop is CASSLPGQGDSPLHF. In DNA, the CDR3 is TGTGCCAGCAGCTTGCCGGGACAGGGTGATTCACCCCTCCACTTT.

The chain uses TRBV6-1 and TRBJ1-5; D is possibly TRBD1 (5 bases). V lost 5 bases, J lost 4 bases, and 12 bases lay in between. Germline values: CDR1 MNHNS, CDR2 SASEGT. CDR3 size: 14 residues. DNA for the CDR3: TGTGCCAGCAGTTATCGACAGCCTAATCAGCCCCAGCATTTT. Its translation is CASSYRQPNQPQHF.

CDR3 region: CASSVDGRRQETQYF. Written as DNA, the CDR3 is TGTGCCAGCAGCGTAGATGGACGGAGACAAGAGACCCAGTACTTC. V gene TRBV9 combines with J gene TRBJ2-5; no firm D call. With 0 bases removed from V and 2 bases from J, the gap between germline ends came to 11 bases. Germline lookup yields CDR1 SGDLS and CDR2 YYNGEE. This CDR3 has 15 amino acids.

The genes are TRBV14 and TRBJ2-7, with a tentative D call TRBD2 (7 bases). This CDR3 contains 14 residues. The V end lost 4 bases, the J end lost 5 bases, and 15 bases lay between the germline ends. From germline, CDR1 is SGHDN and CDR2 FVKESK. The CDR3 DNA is TGTGCCAGCAGCCTAATGTGGGGGGGCGACGAGCAGTACTTC. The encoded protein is CASSLMWGGDEQYF.

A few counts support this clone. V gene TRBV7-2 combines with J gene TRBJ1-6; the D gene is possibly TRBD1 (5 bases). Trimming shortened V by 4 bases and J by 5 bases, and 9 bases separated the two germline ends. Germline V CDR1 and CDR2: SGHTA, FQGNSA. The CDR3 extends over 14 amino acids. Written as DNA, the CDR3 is TGTGCCAGCAGCTGGGGGTCGAATAATTCACCCCTCCACTTT. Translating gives CASSWGSNNSPLHF.

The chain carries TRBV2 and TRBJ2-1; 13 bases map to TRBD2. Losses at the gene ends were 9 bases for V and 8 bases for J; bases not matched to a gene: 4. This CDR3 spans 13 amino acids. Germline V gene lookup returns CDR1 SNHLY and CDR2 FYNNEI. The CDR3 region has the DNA TGTGCCAGAAGAACTAGCGGGGGGGATGAGCAGTTCTTC. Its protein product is CARRTSGGDEQFF.

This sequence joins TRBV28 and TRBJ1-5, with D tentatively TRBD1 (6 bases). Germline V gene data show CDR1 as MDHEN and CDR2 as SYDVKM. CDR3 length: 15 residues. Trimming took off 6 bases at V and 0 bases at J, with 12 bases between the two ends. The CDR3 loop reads CASSQGRGSNQPQHF. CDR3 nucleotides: TGTGCCAGCAGCCAGGGGAGAGGTAGCAATCAGCCCCAGCATTTT. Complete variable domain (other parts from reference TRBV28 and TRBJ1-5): DVKVTQSSRYLVKRTGEKVFLECVQDMDHENMFWYRQDPGLGLRLIYFSYDVKMKEKGDIPEGYSVSREKKERFSLILESASTNQTSMYLCASSQGRGSNQPQHFGDGTRLSIL.

CDR3 sequence (DNA): TGTGCCAGCAGCTTAGGACAGGGGCTTAATTCACCCCTCCACTTT. This translates into CASSLGQGLNSPLHF. This rearrangement joins TRBV5-6 to TRBJ1-6; 9 nucleotides agree with TRBD1. Germline CDR1 reads SGHDT; CDR2 reads YYEEEE. The V segment lost 2 bases and the J segment 6 bases; nucleotides outside the gene matches: 3. CDR3 length: 15 residues.

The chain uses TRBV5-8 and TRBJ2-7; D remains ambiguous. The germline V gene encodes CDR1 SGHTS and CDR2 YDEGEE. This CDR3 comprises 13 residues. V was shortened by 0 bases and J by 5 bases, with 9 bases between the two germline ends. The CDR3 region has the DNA TGTGCCAGCAGCTTGGTAGGGCCGCACGAGCAGTACTTC. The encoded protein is CASSLVGPHEQYF.

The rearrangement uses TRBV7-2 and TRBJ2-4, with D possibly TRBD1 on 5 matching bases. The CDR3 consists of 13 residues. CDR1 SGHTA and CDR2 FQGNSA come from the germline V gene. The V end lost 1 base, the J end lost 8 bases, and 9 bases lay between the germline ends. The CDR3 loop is CASSLEQGDIQYF. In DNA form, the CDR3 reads TGTGCCAGCAGCTTAGAGCAGGGTGACATTCAGTACTTC.

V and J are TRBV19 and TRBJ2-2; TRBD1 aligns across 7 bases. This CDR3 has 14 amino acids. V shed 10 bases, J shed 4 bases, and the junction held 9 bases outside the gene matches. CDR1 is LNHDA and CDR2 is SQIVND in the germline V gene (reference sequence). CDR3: CATSLQGFTGELFF. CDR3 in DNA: TGTGCCACCTCACTACAGGGGTTCACCGGGGAGCTGTTTTTT.

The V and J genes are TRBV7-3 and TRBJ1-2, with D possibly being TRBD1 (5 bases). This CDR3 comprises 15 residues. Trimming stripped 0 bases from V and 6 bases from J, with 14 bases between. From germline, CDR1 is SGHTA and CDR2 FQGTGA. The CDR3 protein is CASSLTVQGVNGYTF. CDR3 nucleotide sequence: TGTGCCAGCAGCTTAACGGTCCAGGGCGTGAATGGCTACACCTTC.

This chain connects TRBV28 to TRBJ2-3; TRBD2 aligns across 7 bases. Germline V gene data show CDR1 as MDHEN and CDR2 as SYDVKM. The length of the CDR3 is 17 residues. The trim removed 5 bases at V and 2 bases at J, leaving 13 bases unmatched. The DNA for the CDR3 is TGTGCCAGCAGTCCCCTTAGGGCTAGCGGACTCACAGATACGCAGTATTTT. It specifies CASSPLRASGLTDTQYF.